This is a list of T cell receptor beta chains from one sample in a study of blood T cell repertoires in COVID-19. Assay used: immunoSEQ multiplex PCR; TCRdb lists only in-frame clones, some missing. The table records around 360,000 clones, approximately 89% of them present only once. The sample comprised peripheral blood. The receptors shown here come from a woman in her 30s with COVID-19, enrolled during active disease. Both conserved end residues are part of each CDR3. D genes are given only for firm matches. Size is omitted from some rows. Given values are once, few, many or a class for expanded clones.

DNA: TGTGCCAGCAGCCTCCTGACAGGCCAAGGGCGCACTGAAGCTTTCTTT; CDR3: CASSLLTGQGRTEAFF; D: -; size: -; J: TRBJ1-1; V: TRBV7-9
DNA: TGTGCCACCCACTACACAGATACGCAGTATTTT; CDR3: CATHYTDTQYF; D: -; size: -; J: TRBJ2-3; V: TRBV19
DNA: TGTGCCAGCAGTTTTCTGGGGGGGGTGGAGCCCCAGCATTTT; CDR3: CASSFLGGVEPQHF; D: -; size: -; J: TRBJ1-5; V: TRBV27
DNA: TGTGCCAGCTCACCTCGAGCGGGCAATGAGCAGTTCTTC; CDR3: CASSPRAGNEQFF; D: -; size: -; J: TRBJ2-1; V: TRBV18
DNA: TGTGCCAGCGGCCGGACTAGCGGGAGGTCAGATACGCAGTATTTT; CDR3: CASGRTSGRSDTQYF; D: TRBD2; size: -; J: TRBJ2-3; V: TRBV6-5
DNA: TGTGCCAGCAGCAAACGCGGGGATACGCAGTATTTT; CDR3: CASSKRGDTQYF; D: -; size: -; J: TRBJ2-3; V: TRBV21-1
DNA: TGTGCCAGCAGCCCAGGATTTGGGTGGGCCACTGAAGCTTTCTTT; CDR3: CASSPGFGWATEAFF; D: -; size: -; J: TRBJ1-1; V: TRBV6-5
DNA: TGTGCCAGCAGCCGCACTAGCAAAGGGGCCGGGGAGCTGTTTTTT; CDR3: CASSRTSKGAGELFF; D: -; size: -; J: TRBJ2-2; V: TRBV3-1/TRBV3-2
DNA: TGTGCCAGCAGCTTAGAGCCGGGGGCCAAAAACATTCAGTACTTC; CDR3: CASSLEPGAKNIQYF; D: -; size: -; J: TRBJ2-4; V: TRBV7-2
DNA: TGTGCCAGCAGCTTAGGTCGGGGGGTAAAGAACTTC; CDR3: CASSLGRGVKNF; D: TRBD2; size: once; J: TRBJ2-7; V: TRBV11-2
DNA: TGTGCCAGCAGCGTAGTGCCAGCGGGAGGGCTCAACGAGCAGTACTTC; CDR3: CASSVVPAGGLNEQYF; D: TRBD2; size: -; J: TRBJ2-7; V: TRBV9
DNA: TGTGCCAGCAGTGAGAAACTAGCGGGAGCCAATGAGCAGTTCTTC; CDR3: CASSEKLAGANEQFF; D: TRBD2; size: -; J: TRBJ2-1; V: TRBV6-1
DNA: TGTGCCAGCGGCGCCGGTAGCGGAGGTTCCTACGAGCAGTACTTC; CDR3: CASGAGSGGSYEQYF; D: -; size: few; J: TRBJ2-7; V: TRBV6-5
DNA: TGTGCCAGCAGCGGTAGCGGGGTGGCGTACGAGCAGTACTTC; CDR3: CASSGSGVAYEQYF; D: TRBD2; size: -; J: TRBJ2-7; V: TRBV7-9
DNA: TGCGCCAGCAGCCAGCAACAGGGCGGCTATGGCTACACCTTC; CDR3: CASSQQQGGYGYTF; D: -; size: -; J: TRBJ1-2; V: TRBV4-1
DNA: TGTGCCAGCAGCTTATTTGCAGGGTTGGGGGAAAAACTGTTTTTT; CDR3: CASSLFAGLGEKLFF; D: -; size: -; J: TRBJ1-4; V: TRBV7-2
DNA: TGTGCCAGTAGTATAGTCTGGGGGCGCGGGGATACGCAGTATTTT; CDR3: CASSIVWGRGDTQYF; D: -; size: -; J: TRBJ2-3; V: TRBV19
DNA: TGTGCCAGCAGCCCCACCGACAGGGGGAACATTCAGTACTTC; CDR3: CASSPTDRGNIQYF; D: TRBD1; size: -; J: TRBJ2-4; V: TRBV28
DNA: TGTGCCAGCAGCTTATGGGCTACTAGCGGGTCCTACAATGAGCAGTTCTTC; CDR3: CASSLWATSGSYNEQFF; D: TRBD2; size: -; J: TRBJ2-1; V: TRBV7-2
DNA: TGTGCCAGTTCCCGTCTCGGCACTGAAGCTTTCTTT; CDR3: CASSRLGTEAFF; D: -; size: -; J: TRBJ1-1; V: TRBV6-5
DNA: TGTGCCAGCAGTTTGATTCACGGGACACAACAAGAGACCCAGTACTTC; CDR3: CASSLIHGTQQETQYF; D: -; size: once; J: TRBJ2-5; V: TRBV28
DNA: TGTGCCAGCAGCTTATTGGACAGGGCGAACACCGGGGAGCTGTTTTTT; CDR3: CASSLLDRANTGELFF; D: TRBD1; size: -; J: TRBJ2-2; V: TRBV7-3
DNA: TGCGCCAGCAGCCGGGGACAGGGGGCCGAGCAGTACTTC; CDR3: CASSRGQGAEQYF; D: TRBD1; size: -; J: TRBJ2-7; V: TRBV4-1
DNA: TGTGCCAGCCGACTGACCTTTAACACCGGGGAGCTGTTTTTT; CDR3: CASRLTFNTGELFF; D: -; size: -; J: TRBJ2-2; V: TRBV27
DNA: TGTGCCAGTAGTATCCGGGAGGAAGAGACCCAGTACTTC; CDR3: CASSIREEETQYF; D: TRBD2; size: -; J: TRBJ2-5; V: TRBV19
DNA: TGTGCCAGCAGCTTACAGGGGCCGGGGGCCGAAGCTTTCTTT; CDR3: CASSLQGPGAEAFF; D: TRBD1; size: -; J: TRBJ1-1; V: TRBV6-6
DNA: TGTGCCAGCAGTTACGTTGGCGGAACCTACGAGCAGTACTTC; CDR3: CASSYVGGTYEQYF; D: -; size: -; J: TRBJ2-7; V: TRBV6-2/TRBV6-3
DNA: TGTGCCATCAGCCCAATTGGACAGGGATCGGATACGCAGTATTTT; CDR3: CAISPIGQGSDTQYF; D: TRBD1; size: -; J: TRBJ2-3; V: TRBV10-3
DNA: TGTGCCAGCAGTCCGACAGGGTTCGGGAAGGGGGACCGAGGGGCGCAGTATTTT; CDR3: CASSPTGFGKGDRGAQYF; D: TRBD1; size: -; J: TRBJ2-3; V: TRBV6-6
DNA: TGTGCCAGCAGACCCGGGAACACAGATACGCAGTATTTT; CDR3: CASRPGNTDTQYF; D: -; size: -; J: TRBJ2-3; V: TRBV28
DNA: TGTGCCAGCAGCGTTTCCTCGGGAACAGATACGCAGTATTTT; CDR3: CASSVSSGTDTQYF; D: -; size: -; J: TRBJ2-3; V: TRBV9
DNA: TGTGCCAGCAAGCATGGTGGACAGGGGCGGGAGCCCCAGCATTTT; CDR3: CASKHGGQGREPQHF; D: TRBD1; size: -; J: TRBJ1-5; V: TRBV5-5
DNA: TGTGCCAGCAGCATCGGGTTAGGCACTGAAGCTTTCTTT; CDR3: CASSIGLGTEAFF; D: -; size: few; J: TRBJ1-1; V: TRBV7-6
DNA: TGTGCCAGCAGCCCTCGGGAGGAGCAGTACTTC; CDR3: CASSPREEQYF; D: -; size: -; J: TRBJ2-7; V: TRBV7-6
DNA: TGTGCCACCAGTGACCACCCGACAGGGTTCTACAATGAGCAGTTCTTC; CDR3: CATSDHPTGFYNEQFF; D: TRBD1; size: -; J: TRBJ2-1; V: TRBV24-1
DNA: TGCGCCAGCAGCTTTGCGAGGAGCTCCTACAATGAGCAGTTCTTC; CDR3: CASSFARSSYNEQFF; D: -; size: -; J: TRBJ2-1; V: TRBV5-1
DNA: TGTGCCAGCAGCTTGGGAGGGTCGAGCTCCTACAATGAGCAGTTCTTC; CDR3: CASSLGGSSSYNEQFF; D: -; size: few; J: TRBJ2-1; V: TRBV5-4
DNA: TGTGCCAGCAGTCATCCGGACAGGACAGATACGCAGTATTTT; CDR3: CASSHPDRTDTQYF; D: TRBD1; size: -; J: TRBJ2-3; V: TRBV6-5
DNA: TGTGCCAGCAGCCCCCGTCGAAACACCATATATTTT; CDR3: CASSPRRNTIYF; D: -; size: few; J: TRBJ1-3; V: TRBV28
DNA: TGTGCCATCAGGGACCGGGGACAGGGACTAGCGGGAGGGCTCGGCGAGCAGTACTTC; CDR3: CAIRDRGQGLAGGLGEQYF; D: TRBD2; size: once; J: TRBJ2-7; V: TRBV10-3
DNA: TGTGCCAGCTCACCAGGGGGGAGGGCCTCCTACGAGCAGTACTTC; CDR3: CASSPGGRASYEQYF; D: TRBD2; size: -; J: TRBJ2-7; V: TRBV18
DNA: TGTGCCAGCACCTCGAAGCGGGAGGGGGACGAGCAGTACTTC; CDR3: CASTSKREGDEQYF; D: TRBD2; size: -; J: TRBJ2-7; V: TRBV18
DNA: TGTGCCTGGAGTGGGACAGGGGGTGGTCAGCCCCAGCATTTT; CDR3: CAWSGTGGGQPQHF; D: TRBD1; size: -; J: TRBJ1-5; V: TRBV30